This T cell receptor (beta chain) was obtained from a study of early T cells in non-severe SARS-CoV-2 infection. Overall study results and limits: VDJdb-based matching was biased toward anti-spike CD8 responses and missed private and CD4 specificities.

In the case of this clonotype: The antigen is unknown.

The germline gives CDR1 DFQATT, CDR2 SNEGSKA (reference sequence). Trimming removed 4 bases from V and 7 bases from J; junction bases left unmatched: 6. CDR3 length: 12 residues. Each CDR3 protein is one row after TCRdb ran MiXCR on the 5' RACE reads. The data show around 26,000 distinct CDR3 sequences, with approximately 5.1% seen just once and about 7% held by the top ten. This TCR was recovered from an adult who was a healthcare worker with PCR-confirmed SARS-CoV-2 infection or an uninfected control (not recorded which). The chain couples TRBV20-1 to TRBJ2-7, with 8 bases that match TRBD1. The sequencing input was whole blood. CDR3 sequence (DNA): TGCAGTGCTAACCGACAGGGGCGGGAGCAGTACTTC. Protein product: CSANRQGREQYF.